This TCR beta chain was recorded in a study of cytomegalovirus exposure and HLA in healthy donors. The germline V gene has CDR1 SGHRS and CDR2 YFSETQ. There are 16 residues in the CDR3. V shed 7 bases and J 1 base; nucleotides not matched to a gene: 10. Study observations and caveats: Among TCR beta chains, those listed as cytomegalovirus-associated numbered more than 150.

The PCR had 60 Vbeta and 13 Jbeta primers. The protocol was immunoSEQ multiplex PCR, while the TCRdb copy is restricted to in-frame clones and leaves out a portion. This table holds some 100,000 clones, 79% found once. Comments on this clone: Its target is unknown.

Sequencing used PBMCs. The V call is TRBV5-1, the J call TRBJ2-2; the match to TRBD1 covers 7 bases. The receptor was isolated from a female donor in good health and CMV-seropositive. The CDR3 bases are TGCGCCAGCCGTTGGCCGGGACAGATGAACACCGGGGAGCTGTTTTTT. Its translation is CASRWPGQMNTGELFF.